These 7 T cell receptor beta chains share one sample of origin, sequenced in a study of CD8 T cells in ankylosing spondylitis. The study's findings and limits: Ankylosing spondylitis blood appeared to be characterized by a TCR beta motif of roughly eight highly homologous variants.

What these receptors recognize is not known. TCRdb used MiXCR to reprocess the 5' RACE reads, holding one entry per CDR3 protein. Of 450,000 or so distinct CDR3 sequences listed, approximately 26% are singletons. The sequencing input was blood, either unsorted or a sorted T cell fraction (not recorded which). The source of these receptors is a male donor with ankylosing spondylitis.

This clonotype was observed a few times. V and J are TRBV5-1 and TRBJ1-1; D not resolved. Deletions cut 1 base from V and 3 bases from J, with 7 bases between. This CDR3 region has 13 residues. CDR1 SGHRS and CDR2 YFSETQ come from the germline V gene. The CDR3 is CASSLYSHTEAFF. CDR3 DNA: TGCGCCAGCAGCTTGTACTCCCACACTGAAGCTTTCTTT.

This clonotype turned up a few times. The CDR3 loop is CSARDVTSSYNEQFF. CDR3 bases: TGCAGTGCTAGAGATGTAACCAGCTCCTACAATGAGCAGTTCTTC. J is TRBJ2-1 and V is TRBV20-1; no clear D. Per the germline V gene, CDR1 is DFQATT and CDR2 is SNEGSKA (reference sequence). V was cut by 0 bases and J by 0 bases, with 9 bases left in between. The CDR3 has 15 residues.

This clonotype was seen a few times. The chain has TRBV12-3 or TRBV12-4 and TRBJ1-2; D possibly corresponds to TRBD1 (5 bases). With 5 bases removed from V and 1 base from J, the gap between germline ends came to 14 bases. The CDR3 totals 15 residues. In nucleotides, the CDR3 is TGTGCCAGCAGTCCGCGGGGCGTCGGTAACTATGGCTACACCTTC. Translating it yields CASSPRGVGNYGYTF.

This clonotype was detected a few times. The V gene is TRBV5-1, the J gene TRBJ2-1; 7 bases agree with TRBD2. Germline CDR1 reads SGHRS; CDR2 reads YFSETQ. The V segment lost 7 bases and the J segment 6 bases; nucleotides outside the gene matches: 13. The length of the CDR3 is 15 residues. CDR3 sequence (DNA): TGCGCCAGCTATTCCGGAGCGGGATGGAGCAATGAGCAGTTCTTC. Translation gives CASYSGAGWSNEQFF.

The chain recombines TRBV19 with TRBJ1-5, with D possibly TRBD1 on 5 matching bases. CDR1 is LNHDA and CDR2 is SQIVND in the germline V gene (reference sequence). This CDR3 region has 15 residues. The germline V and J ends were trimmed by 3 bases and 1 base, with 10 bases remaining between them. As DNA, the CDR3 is TGTGCCAGTAGTATTTTGACAGAGAGCAATCAGCCCCAGCATTTT. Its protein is CASSILTESNQPQHF.

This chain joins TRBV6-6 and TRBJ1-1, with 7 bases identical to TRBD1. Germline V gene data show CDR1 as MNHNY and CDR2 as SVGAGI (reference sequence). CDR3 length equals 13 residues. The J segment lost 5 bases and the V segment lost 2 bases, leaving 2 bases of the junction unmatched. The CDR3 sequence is CASSYGTETEAFF. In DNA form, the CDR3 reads TGTGCCAGCAGTTACGGGACAGAAACTGAAGCTTTCTTT.

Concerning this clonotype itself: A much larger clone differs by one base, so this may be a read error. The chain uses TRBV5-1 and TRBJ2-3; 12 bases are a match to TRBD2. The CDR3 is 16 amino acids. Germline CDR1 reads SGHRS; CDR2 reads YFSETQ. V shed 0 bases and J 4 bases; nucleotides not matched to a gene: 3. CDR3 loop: CASSLGLAGESDTQYF. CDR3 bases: TGCGCCAGCAGCTTGGGACTAGCGGGAGAGTCAGATACGCAGTATTTT.